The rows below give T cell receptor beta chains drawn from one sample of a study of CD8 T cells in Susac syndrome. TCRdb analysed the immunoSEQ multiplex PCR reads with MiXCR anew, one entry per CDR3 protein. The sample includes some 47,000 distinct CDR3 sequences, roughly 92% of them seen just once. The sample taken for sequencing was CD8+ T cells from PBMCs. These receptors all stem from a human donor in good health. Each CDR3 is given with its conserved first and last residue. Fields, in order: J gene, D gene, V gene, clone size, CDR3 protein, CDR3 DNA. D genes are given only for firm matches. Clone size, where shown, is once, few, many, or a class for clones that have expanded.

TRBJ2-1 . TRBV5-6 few CASSRDTYNEQFF TGTGCCAGCAGTCGGGACACCTACAATGAGCAGTTCTTC
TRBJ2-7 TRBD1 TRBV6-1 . CASSEPRTGLGEQYF TGTGCCAGCAGTGAACCCCGGACAGGCCTGGGGGAGCAGTACTTC
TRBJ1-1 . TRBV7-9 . CASSLVRVNTEAFF TGTGCCAGCAGCTTAGTTAGAGTGAACACTGAAGCTTTCTTT
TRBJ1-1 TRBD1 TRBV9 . CASSSGVSPQGGEAFF TGTGCCAGCAGCTCTGGGGTTTCGCCCCAGGGGGGTGAAGCTTTCTTT
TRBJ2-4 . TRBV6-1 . CASSSGPYGTKNIQYF TGTGCCAGCAGCTCCGGCCCTTATGGGACCAAAAACATTCAGTACTTC
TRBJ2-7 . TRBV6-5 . CASSHDGSSYEQYF TGTGCCAGCAGCCACGACGGGAGCTCCTACGAGCAGTACTTC
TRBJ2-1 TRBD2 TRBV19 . CARCSGMNEQFF TGTGCCAGGTGCAGCGGGATGAATGAGCAGTTCTTC
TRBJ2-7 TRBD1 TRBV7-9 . CASSYRQGGGYEQYF TGTGCCAGCAGCTACCGACAGGGGGGCGGTTACGAGCAGTACTTC
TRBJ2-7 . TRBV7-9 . CASSLLVGISGYEQYF TGTGCCAGCAGTTTGTTGGTGGGAATATCGGGATACGAGCAGTACTTC
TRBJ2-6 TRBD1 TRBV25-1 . CASSETGGFGAGANVLTF TGTGCCAGCAGTGAAACAGGGGGCTTCGGGGCTGGGGCCAACGTCCTGACTTTC
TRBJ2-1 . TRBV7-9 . CASAAPREDEQFF TGTGCCAGCGCGGCTCCCCGGGAAGATGAGCAGTTCTTC